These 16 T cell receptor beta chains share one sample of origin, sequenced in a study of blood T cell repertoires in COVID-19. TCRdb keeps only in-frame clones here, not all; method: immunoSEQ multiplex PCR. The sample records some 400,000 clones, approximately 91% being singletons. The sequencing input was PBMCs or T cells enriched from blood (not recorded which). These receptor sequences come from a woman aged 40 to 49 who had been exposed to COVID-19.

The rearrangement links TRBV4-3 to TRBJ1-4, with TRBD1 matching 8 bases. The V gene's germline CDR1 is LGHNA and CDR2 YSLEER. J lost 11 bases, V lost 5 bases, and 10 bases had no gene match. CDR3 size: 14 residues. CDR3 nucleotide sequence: TGCGCCAGCAGCGCGGACAGGGTCGTGTCGAAACTGTTTTTT. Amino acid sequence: CASSADRVVSKLFF.

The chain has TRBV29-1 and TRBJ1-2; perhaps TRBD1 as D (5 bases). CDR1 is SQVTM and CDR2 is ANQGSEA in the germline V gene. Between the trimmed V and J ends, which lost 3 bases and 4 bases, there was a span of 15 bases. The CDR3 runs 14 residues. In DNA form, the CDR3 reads TGCAGCGTTGAGTGGCCAGGGTCGGTCTATGGCTACACCTTC. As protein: CSVEWPGSVYGYTF.

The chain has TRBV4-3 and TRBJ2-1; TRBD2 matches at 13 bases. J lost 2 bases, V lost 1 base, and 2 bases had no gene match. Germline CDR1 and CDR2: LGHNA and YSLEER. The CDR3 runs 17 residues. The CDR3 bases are TGCGCCAGCAGCCAAGCCACTAGCGGGGGGGCCTACAATGAGCAGTTCTTC. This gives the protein CASSQATSGGAYNEQFF.

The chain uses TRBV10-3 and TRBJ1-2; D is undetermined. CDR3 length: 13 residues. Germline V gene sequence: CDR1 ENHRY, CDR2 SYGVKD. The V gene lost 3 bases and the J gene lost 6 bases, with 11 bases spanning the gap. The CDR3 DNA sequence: TGTGCCATCAGTGATCAGGCCGGCAATGGCTACACCTTC. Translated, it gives CAISDQAGNGYTF.

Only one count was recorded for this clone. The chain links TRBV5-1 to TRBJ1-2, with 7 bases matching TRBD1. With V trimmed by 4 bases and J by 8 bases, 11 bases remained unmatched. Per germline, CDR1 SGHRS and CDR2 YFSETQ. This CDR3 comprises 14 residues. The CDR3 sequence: CASSPEGAGRGYTF. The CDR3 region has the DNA TGCGCCAGCAGCCCCGAGGGGGCGGGGCGCGGCTACACCTTC.

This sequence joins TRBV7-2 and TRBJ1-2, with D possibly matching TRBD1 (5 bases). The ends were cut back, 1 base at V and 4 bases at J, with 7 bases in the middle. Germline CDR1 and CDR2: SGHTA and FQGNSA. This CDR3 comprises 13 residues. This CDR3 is CASSLGGGYGYTF. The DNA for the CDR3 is TGTGCCAGCAGCTTAGGGGGCGGCTATGGCTACACCTTC.

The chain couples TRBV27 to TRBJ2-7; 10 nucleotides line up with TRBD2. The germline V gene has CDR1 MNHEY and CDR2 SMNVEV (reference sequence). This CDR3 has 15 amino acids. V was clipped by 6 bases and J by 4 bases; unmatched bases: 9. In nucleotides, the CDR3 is TGTGCCAGCAGAAACCGACTAGCGGGCAATTACGAGCAGTACTTC. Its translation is CASRNRLAGNYEQYF.

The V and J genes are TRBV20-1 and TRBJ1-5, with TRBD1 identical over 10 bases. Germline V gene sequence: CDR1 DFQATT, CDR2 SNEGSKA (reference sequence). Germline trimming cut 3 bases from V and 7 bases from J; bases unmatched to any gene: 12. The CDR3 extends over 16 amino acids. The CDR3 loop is CSASWGPGQGRQPQHF. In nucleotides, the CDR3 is TGCAGTGCTAGTTGGGGTCCGGGACAGGGGAGGCAGCCCCAGCATTTT.

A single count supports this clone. In DNA, the CDR3 is TGTGCCAGCAGCCGGGACAGGGGGCTGGGCTATGGCTACACCTTC. This encodes CASSRDRGLGYGYTF. This rearrangement joins TRBV5-6 to TRBJ1-2; 12 bases agree with TRBD1. This CDR3 has 15 amino acids. V was pared by 4 bases and J by 4 bases, with 5 bases of the junction left unmatched. The V gene's germline CDR1 is SGHDT and CDR2 YYEEEE. The whole variable domain, remainder taken from reference TRBV5-6 and TRBJ1-2, is DAGVTQSPTHLIKTRGQQVTLRCSPKSGHDTVSWYQQALGQGPQFIFQYYEEEERQRGNFPDRFSGHQFPNYSSELNVNALLLGDSALYLCASSRDRGLGYGYTFGSGTRLTVV.

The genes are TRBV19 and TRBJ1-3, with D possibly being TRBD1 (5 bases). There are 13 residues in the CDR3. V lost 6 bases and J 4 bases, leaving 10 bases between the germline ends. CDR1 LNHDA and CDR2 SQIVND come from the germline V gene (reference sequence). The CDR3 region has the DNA TGTGCCAGTAGGAGGGGAGGCGGAAACACCATATATTTT. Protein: CASRRGGGNTIYF.

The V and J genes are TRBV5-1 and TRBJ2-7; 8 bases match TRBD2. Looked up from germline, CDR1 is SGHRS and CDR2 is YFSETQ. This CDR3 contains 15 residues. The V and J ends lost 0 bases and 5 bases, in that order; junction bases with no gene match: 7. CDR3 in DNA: TGCGCCAGCAGCTTGGCCGGGGGGGCGTGGCACGAGCAGTACTTC. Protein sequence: CASSLAGGAWHEQYF. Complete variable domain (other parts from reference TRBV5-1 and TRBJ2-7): KAGVTQTPRYLIKTRGQQVTLSCSPISGHRSVSWYQQTPGQGLQFLFEYFSETQRNKGNFPGRFSGRQFSNSRSEMNVSTLELGDSALYLCASSLAGGAWHEQYFGPGTRLTVT.

The CDR3 region has the DNA TGTGCCAGCAGTGAAGCGGAGAGAGAGGGTGAAAAACTGTTTTTT. Its protein is CASSEAEREGEKLFF. The genes are TRBV2 and TRBJ1-4; D call uncertain. V lost 0 bases, J lost 7 bases, and 12 bases lay in between. The CDR3 consists of 15 residues. Per germline, CDR1 SNHLY and CDR2 FYNNEI.

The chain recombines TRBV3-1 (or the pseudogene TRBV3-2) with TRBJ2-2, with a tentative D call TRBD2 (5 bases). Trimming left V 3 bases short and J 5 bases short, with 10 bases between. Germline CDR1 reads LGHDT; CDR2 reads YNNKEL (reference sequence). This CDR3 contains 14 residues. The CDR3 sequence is CASSQRRGTGELFF. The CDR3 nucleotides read TGTGCCAGCAGCCAGCGACGCGGGACCGGGGAGCTGTTTTTT.

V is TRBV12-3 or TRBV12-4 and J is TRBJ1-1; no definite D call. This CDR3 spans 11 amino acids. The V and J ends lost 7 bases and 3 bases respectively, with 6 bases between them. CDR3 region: CASTVYTEAFF. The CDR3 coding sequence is TGTGCCAGCACCGTATACACTGAAGCTTTCTTT.

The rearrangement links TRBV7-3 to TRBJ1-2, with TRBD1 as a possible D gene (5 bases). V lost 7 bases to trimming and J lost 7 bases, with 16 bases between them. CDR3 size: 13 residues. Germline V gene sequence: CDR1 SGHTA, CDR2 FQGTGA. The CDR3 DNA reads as TGTGCCAGCAACGTTGGGCAGGGTCTTGGCTACACCTTC. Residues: CASNVGQGLGYTF.

Written as DNA, the CDR3 is TGTGCCAGTAGTATAGGGGGGGGTGAAGCTTTCTTT. Its protein is CASSIGGGEAFF. The J gene is TRBJ1-1, the V gene TRBV19; D is possibly TRBD1 (5 bases). This CDR3 has 12 residues. Germline V gives CDR1 LNHDA, CDR2 SQIVND (reference sequence). Deletions cut 1 base from V and 7 bases from J, with 7 bases between.